This paragraph reports one TCR beta chain. The data belong to a study of T cell responses to AZD1222 COVID-19 vaccine. V was cut by 0 bases and J by 0 bases, with 15 bases left in between. Germline V gene lookup returns CDR1 SGHRS and CDR2 YFSETQ. The CDR3 runs 17 residues. Repertoires were generated with immunoSEQ multiplex PCR, while TCRdb's copy carries only in-frame clones and drops some. Among under 95,000 clones listed, roughly 90% were seen once. This TCR derives from an adult who received the AZD1222 COVID-19 vaccine. Sample: peripheral blood, taken 28 days after the second AZD1222 dose. J is TRBJ1-1 and V is TRBV5-1; D uncertain. CDR3 bases: TGCGCCAGCAGCTTGGGGGGTGGCCTGTGGGTGAACACTGAAGCTTTCTTT. Its translation: CASSLGGGLWVNTEAFF.